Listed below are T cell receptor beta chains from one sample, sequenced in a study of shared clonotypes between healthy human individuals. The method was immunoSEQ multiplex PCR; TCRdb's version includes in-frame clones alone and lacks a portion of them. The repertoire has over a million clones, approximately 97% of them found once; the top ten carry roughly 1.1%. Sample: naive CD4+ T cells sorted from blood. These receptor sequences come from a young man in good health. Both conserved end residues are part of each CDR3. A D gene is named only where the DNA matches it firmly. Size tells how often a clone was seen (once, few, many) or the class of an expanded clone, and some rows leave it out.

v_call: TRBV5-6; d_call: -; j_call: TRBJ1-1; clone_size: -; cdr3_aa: CASSWGGVSTEAFF; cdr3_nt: TGTGCCAGCAGCTGGGGCGGGGTTAGCACTGAAGCTTTCTTT
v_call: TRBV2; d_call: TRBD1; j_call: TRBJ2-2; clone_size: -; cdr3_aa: CASRLTGGTGELFF; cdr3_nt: TGTGCCAGCAGATTGACAGGGGGCACCGGGGAGCTGTTTTTT
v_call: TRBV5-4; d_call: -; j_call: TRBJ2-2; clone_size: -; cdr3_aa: CASSLLSGTNTGELFF; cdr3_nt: TGTGCCAGCAGCCTACTTAGCGGAACGAACACCGGGGAGCTGTTTTTT
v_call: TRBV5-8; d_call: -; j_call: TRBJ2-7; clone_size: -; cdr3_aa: CASSGRQLLYEQYF; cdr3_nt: TGTGCCAGCAGCGGAAGGCAGTTGCTCTACGAGCAGTACTTC
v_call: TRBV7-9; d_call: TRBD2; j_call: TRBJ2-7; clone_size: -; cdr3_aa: CASSRGTSSSEQYF; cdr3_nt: TGTGCCAGCAGCAGAGGGACTAGTAGTTCCGAGCAGTACTTC
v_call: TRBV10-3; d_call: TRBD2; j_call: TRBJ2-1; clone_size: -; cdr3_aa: CAIRERGSSYNEQFF; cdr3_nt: TGTGCCATCAGAGAGCGGGGAAGCTCCTACAATGAGCAGTTCTTC
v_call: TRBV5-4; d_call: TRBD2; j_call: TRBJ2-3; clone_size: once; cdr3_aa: CASSASTSGSPDTQYF; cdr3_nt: TGTGCCAGCAGCGCCAGTACTAGCGGCTCCCCAGATACGCAGTATTTT
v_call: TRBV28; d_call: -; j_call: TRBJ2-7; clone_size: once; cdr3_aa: CASSPAPGTPSLWTSYEQYF; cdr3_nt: TGTGCCAGCAGTCCCGCCCCCGGGACCCCTAGCCTATGGACCTCCTACGAGCAGTACTTC
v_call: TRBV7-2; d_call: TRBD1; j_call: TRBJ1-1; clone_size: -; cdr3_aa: CASSLRTGLHTEAFF; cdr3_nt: TGTGCCAGCAGCCTGCGGACAGGGTTGCATACTGAAGCTTTCTTT
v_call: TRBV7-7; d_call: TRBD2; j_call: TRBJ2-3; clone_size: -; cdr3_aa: CASSLGLAGASDTQYF; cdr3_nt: TGTGCTAGCAGCTTGGGACTAGCGGGAGCCTCAGATACGCAGTATTTT
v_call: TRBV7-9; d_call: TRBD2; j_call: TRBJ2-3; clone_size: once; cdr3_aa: CASSREGQGDTQYF; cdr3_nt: TGTGCCAGCTCGCGGGAGGGCCAAGGAGATACGCAGTATTTT
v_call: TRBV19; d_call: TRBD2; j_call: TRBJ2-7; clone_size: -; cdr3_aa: CASSTGLAGAREQYF; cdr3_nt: TGTGCCAGTAGTACAGGACTAGCGGGAGCCCGCGAGCAGTACTTC
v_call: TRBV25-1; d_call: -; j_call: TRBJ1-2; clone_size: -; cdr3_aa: CASSETQTGYTF; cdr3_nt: TGTGCCAGCAGTGAGACCCAAACTGGCTACACCTTC
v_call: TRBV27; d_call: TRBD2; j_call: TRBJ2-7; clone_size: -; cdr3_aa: CASSLRSGSSYEQYF; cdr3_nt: TGTGCCAGCAGTTTACGCAGCGGGAGCTCCTACGAGCAGTACTTC
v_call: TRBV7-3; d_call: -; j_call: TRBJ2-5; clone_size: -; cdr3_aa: CASSQLHGQAGETQYF; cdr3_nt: TGTGCCAGCAGCCAATTACACGGACAGGCGGGGGAGACCCAGTACTTC
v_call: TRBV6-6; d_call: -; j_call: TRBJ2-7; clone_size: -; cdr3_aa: CASSYTPTPQNEQYF; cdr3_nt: TGTGCCAGCAGTTACACTCCGACCCCCCAGAACGAGCAGTACTTC
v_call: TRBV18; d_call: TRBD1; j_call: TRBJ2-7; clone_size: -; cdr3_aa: CASSPSGTGHYEQYF; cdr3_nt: TGTGCCAGCTCACCATCCGGGACAGGGCACTACGAGCAGTACTTC
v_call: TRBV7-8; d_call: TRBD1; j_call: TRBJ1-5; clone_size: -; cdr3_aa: CASSLVWTGPQPQHF; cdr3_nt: TGTGCCAGCAGCTTAGTTTGGACAGGGCCTCAGCCCCAGCATTTT
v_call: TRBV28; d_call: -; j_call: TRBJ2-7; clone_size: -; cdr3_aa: CASSFGRTSYEQYF; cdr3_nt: TGTGCCAGCAGTTTCGGCCGGACTTCCTACGAGCAGTACTTC
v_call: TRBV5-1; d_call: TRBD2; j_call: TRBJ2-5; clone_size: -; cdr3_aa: CASKFTLAGVGETQYF; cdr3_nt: TGCGCCAGCAAATTCACCTTAGCGGGAGTGGGGGAGACCCAGTACTTC
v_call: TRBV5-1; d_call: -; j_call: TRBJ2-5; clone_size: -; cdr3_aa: CASAEGVPAETQYF; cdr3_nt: TGCGCCAGCGCGGAGGGAGTTCCCGCGGAGACCCAGTACTTC
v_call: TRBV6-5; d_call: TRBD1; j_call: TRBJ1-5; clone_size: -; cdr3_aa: CASSTIGTGDQPQHF; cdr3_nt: TGTGCCAGCAGTACTATCGGGACAGGCGATCAGCCCCAGCATTTT
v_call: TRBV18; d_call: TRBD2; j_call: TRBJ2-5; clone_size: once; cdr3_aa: CASSPREGQETQYF; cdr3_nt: TGTGCCAGCTCACCAAGGGAGGGCCAAGAGACCCAGTACTTC
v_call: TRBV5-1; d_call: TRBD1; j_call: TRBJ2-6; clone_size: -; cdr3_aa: CASSFRQGAGANVLTF; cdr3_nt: TGCGCCAGCAGCTTTCGACAGGGGGCTGGGGCCAACGTCCTGACTTTC
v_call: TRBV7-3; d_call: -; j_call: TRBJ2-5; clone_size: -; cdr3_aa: CASSPRQKQETQYF; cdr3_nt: TGTGCCAGCAGCCCCAGACAGAAACAAGAGACCCAGTACTTC
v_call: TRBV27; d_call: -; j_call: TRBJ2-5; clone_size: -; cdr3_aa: CASSKGTRLYQETQYF; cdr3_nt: TGTGCCAGCAGTAAAGGGACACGGTTGTACCAAGAGACCCAGTACTTC
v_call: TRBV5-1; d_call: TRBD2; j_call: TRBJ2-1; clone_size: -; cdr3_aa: CASIGTSGSLGNEQFF; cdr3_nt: TGCGCCAGCATCGGGACTAGCGGGAGTCTGGGCAATGAGCAGTTCTTC
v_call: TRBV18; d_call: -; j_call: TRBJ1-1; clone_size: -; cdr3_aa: CASSRGEGGPNTEAFF; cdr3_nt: TGTGCCAGCTCACGGGGGGAGGGAGGGCCGAACACTGAAGCTTTCTTT
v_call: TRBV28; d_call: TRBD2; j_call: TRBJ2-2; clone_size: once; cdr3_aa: CASFTPSGRETGELFF; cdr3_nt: TGTGCCAGCTTTACCCCTAGCGGGAGGGAGACCGGGGAGCTGTTTTTT
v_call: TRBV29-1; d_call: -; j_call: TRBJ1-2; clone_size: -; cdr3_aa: CSARTGGGLAYGYTF; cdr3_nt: TGCAGCGCTCGTACAGGTGGGGGCTTGGCCTATGGCTACACCTTC
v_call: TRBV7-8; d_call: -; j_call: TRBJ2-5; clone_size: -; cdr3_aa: CASSLDERTAETQYF; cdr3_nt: TGTGCCAGCAGCTTAGACGAGCGGACAGCGGAGACCCAGTACTTC
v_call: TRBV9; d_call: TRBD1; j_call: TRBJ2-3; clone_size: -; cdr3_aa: CASSVGGQGTDTQYF; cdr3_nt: TGTGCCAGCAGCGTAGGGGGACAGGGGACAGATACGCAGTATTTT
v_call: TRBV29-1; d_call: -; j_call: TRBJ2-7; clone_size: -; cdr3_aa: CSVEVVAGAYEQYF; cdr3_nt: TGCAGCGTTGAAGTGGTTGCAGGCGCCTACGAGCAGTACTTC
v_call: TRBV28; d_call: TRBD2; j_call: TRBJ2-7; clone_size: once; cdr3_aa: CASNGDGLADTYEQYF; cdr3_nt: TGTGCCAGCAATGGGGACGGACTAGCGGATACCTACGAGCAGTACTTC
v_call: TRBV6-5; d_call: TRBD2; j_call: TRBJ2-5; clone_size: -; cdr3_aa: CASSQRGQETQYF; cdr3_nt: TGTGCCAGCAGCCAGCGGGGACAAGAGACCCAGTACTTC
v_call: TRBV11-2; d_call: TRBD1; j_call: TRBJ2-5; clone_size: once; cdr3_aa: CASSFLNRDRGIFGETQYF; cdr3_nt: TGTGCCAGCAGCTTCCTTAACCGGGACAGGGGTATCTTTGGGGAGACCCAGTACTTC
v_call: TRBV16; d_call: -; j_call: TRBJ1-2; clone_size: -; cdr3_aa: CASSQSPGSAHGYTF; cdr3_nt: TGTGCCAGCAGCCAATCGCCAGGGTCGGCTCATGGCTACACCTTC
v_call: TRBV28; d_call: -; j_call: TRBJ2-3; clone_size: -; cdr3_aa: CASSFMGQGADTQYF; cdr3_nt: TGTGCCAGCAGTTTTATGGGGCAAGGGGCAGATACGCAGTATTTT
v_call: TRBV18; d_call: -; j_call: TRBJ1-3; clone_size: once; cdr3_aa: CASSPRGSSGNTIYF; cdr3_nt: TGTGCCAGCTCACCAAGGGGGAGCTCTGGAAACACCATATATTTT
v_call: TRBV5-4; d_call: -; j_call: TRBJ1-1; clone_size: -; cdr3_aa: CASTSYEGSIGTEAFF; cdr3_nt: TGTGCCAGCACCTCGTACGAGGGGTCGATCGGCACTGAAGCTTTCTTT
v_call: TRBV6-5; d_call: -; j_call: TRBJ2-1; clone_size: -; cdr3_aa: CASSLPTREGGEQFF; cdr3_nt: TGTGCCAGCAGTCTTCCCACGCGTGAGGGTGGAGAGCAGTTCTTC
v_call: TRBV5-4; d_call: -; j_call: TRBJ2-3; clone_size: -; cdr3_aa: CASPGPSTDTQYF; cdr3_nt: TGTGCCAGTCCCGGGCCCAGCACAGATACGCAGTATTTT
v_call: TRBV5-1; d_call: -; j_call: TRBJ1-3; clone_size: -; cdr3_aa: CASSLDDRLISGNTIYF; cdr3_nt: TGCGCCAGCAGCTTGGATGACAGGTTAATCTCTGGAAACACCATATATTTT
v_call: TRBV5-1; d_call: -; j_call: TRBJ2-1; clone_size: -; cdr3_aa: CASSLESWGDEQFF; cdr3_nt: TGCGCCAGCAGCTTGGAATCGTGGGGCGATGAGCAGTTCTTC
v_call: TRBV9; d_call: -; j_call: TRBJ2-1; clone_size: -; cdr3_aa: CASSVLSGQTYNEQFF; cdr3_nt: TGTGCCAGCAGCGTCCTCTCCGGACAGACCTACAATGAGCAGTTCTTC
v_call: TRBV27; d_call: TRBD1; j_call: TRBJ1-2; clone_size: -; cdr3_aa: CASSTRQGLGGYTF; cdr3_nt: TGTGCCAGCAGTACACGACAGGGGCTCGGGGGCTACACCTTC
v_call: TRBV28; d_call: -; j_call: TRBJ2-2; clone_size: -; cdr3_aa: CASRYTGELFF; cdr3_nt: TGTGCCAGCAGGTACACCGGGGAGCTGTTTTTT
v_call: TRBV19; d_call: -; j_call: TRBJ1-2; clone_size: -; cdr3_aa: CASSIASRVPNYGYTF; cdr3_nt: TGTGCCAGTAGTATCGCCTCTCGGGTCCCTAACTATGGCTACACCTTC
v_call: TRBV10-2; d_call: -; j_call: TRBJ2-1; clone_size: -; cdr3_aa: CASTNRASGFNNEQFF; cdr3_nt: TGCGCCAGCACAAACAGGGCTAGCGGCTTTAACAATGAGCAGTTCTTC
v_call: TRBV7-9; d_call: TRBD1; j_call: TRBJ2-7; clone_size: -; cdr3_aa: CASSPTPGGTVTYEQYF; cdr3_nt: TGTGCCAGCAGTCCGACCCCCGGTGGGACAGTTACCTACGAGCAGTACTTC
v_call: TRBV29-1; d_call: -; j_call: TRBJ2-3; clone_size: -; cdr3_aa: CSVEALMLDTQYF; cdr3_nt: TGCAGCGTTGAAGCCCTGATGTTAGATACGCAGTATTTT
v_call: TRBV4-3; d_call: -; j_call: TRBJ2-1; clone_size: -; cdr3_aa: CASSQDFAGMYEQFF; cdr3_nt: TGCGCCAGCAGCCAAGATTTCGCGGGAATGTATGAGCAGTTCTTC
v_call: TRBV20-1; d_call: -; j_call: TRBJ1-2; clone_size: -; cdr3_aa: CSAPPGAGYTF; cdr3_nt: TGCAGTGCCCCCCCGGGAGCGGGCTACACCTTC
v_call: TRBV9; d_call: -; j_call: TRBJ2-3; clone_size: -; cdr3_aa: CASSVVGRGSTDTQYF; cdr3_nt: TGTGCCAGCAGCGTAGTCGGCAGGGGCAGCACAGATACGCAGTATTTT
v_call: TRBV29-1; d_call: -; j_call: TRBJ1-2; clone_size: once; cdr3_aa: CSVEGPTWVAGYTF; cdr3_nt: TGCAGCGTTGAAGGCCCGACGTGGGTGGCGGGCTACACCTTC
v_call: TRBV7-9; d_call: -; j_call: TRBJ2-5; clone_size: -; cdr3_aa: CASRNQETQYF; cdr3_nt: TGTGCCAGCAGAAACCAAGAGACCCAGTACTTC
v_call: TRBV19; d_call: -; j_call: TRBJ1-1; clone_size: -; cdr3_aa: CATGGLNTEAFF; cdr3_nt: TGTGCCACCGGAGGGTTGAACACTGAAGCTTTCTTT
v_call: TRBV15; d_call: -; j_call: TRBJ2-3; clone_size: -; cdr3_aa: CATSRDLHGTGADTQYF; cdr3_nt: TGTGCCACCAGCAGAGACCTTCACGGGACCGGAGCAGATACGCAGTATTTT
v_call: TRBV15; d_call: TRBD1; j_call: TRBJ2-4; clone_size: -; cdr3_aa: CATSRAGTGSLNIQYF; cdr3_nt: TGTGCCACCAGCAGAGCCGGGACAGGAAGCCTAAACATTCAGTACTTC